The 25 T cell receptor beta chains presented below share a single source sample, sequenced in a study of blood T cell repertoires in COVID-19. Sequencing used immunoSEQ multiplex PCR; TCRdb keeps in-frame clones, though not all of them. The sample lists some 520,000 clones, 80% to 90% occurring once. Sequencing input: peripheral blood. Receptors originate from a man in his late teens or twenties with COVID-19, enrolled during active disease.

This clone was seen a handful of times. V usage is TRBV5-1 and J usage is TRBJ1-1; no reliable D call. Germline CDR1 reads SGHRS; CDR2 reads YFSETQ. The CDR3 covers 13 residues. Trimming took off 0 bases at V and 1 base at J, with 4 bases between the two ends. CDR3 DNA sequence: TGCGCCAGCAGCTTGGCAGGGAACACTGAAGCTTTCTTT. Residues: CASSLAGNTEAFF.

The chain carries TRBV5-6 and TRBJ2-3, with 8 bases fitting TRBD2. CDR1 is SGHDT, CDR2 YYEEEE, per germline. V shed 4 bases and J 0 bases; nucleotides not matched to a gene: 7. The CDR3 extends over 16 amino acids. The CDR3 sequence is CASSRGTRISTDTQYF. The CDR3 DNA reads as TGTGCCAGCAGCAGGGGGACTAGAATAAGCACAGATACGCAGTATTTT. The full variable domain, completed using reference TRBV5-6 and TRBJ2-3, is DAGVTQSPTHLIKTRGQQVTLRCSPKSGHDTVSWYQQALGQGPQFIFQYYEEEERQRGNFPDRFSGHQFPNYSSELNVNALLLGDSALYLCASSRGTRISTDTQYFGPGTRLTVL.

The V gene is TRBV11-2, the J gene TRBJ2-5; D remains unclear. Germline lookup yields CDR1 SGHAT and CDR2 FQNNGV. This CDR3 region has 15 residues. V was shortened by 2 bases and J by 5 bases, with 15 bases between the two germline ends. The CDR3 here is CASSLRYPLIETQYF. The CDR3 coding sequence is TGTGCCAGCAGCTTACGGTATCCTCTGATCGAGACCCAGTACTTC.

The rearrangement uses TRBV2 and TRBJ1-2; 12 bases line up with TRBD1. There are 15 residues in the CDR3. V lost 0 bases, J lost 6 bases, and 2 bases stayed unmatched. Germline loops: CDR1 SNHLY, CDR2 FYNNEI. The CDR3 sequence: CASSEAGTGGDGYTF. The CDR3 DNA follows: TGTGCCAGCAGTGAAGCCGGGACAGGGGGCGATGGCTACACCTTC.

The chain combines TRBV10-3 with TRBJ2-1; D perhaps matches TRBD2 (6 bases). The CDR3 is 13 amino acids. V was pared by 9 bases and J by 9 bases, with 18 bases between. CDR1 is ENHRY and CDR2 is SYGVKD in the germline V gene. The CDR3 loop reads CAIHSGRRSEQFF. Written as DNA, the CDR3 is TGTGCCATTCATTCCGGGAGAAGAAGTGAGCAGTTCTTC.

The rearrangement joins TRBV2 to TRBJ2-1; maybe TRBD1 (6 bases). The germline V and J ends were trimmed by 6 bases and 8 bases, with 14 bases remaining between them. The germline V gene encodes CDR1 SNHLY and CDR2 FYNNEI. The CDR3 totals 13 residues. The DNA of the CDR3 is TGTGCCAGCAGCCGACAGGCAATCGATGAGCAGTTCTTC. It specifies CASSRQAIDEQFF.

The V call is TRBV5-1, the J call TRBJ2-7; the match to TRBD2 covers 10 bases. The V gene end was trimmed by 0 bases and the J gene end by 3 bases; junction bases not matched to a gene: 3. Germline CDR1 reads SGHRS; CDR2 reads YFSETQ. The CDR3 consists of 15 residues. CDR3 sequence reads: CASSLGLAGYYEQYF. CDR3 DNA sequence: TGCGCCAGCAGCTTGGGACTAGCGGGCTACTACGAGCAGTACTTC.

The chain combines TRBV2 with TRBJ1-5, with D unclear. This CDR3 contains 14 residues. From germline, CDR1 is SNHLY and CDR2 FYNNEI. V was shortened by 4 bases and J by 5 bases, with 12 bases between the two germline ends. CDR3 sequence: CASSGWGEDQPQHF. In nucleotides, the CDR3 is TGTGCCAGCAGTGGGTGGGGAGAGGATCAGCCCCAGCATTTT.

The chain combines TRBV5-1 with TRBJ1-1; D gene uncertain. V gave up 2 bases and J gave up 3 bases, with 8 bases separating them. This CDR3 has 13 residues. Germline CDR1 SGHRS, CDR2 YFSETQ. CDR3 nucleotides: TGCGCCAGCAGCTTTTCGGGATACACTGAAGCTTTCTTT. This sequence encodes CASSFSGYTEAFF.

CDR3 nucleotides: TGTGCCAGTAGTCGCCAGGCGAGTTCCTACGAGCAGTACTTC. Translated: CASSRQASSYEQYF. V is TRBV19 and J is TRBJ2-7; the D is unclear. Per the germline V gene, CDR1 is LNHDA and CDR2 is SQIVND (reference sequence). Trimming pared 5 bases from V and 1 base from J, leaving 12 bases between. The CDR3 is 14 residues long.

The V and J genes are TRBV6-5 and TRBJ1-6; 7 bases align to TRBD1. With V trimmed by 7 bases and J by 13 bases, 13 bases remained unmatched. From germline, CDR1 is MNHEY and CDR2 SVGAGI. The CDR3 loop spans 14 amino acids. CDR3 nucleotide sequence: TGTGCCAGCACCACAGGGATAGGGGGCTCGCCCCTCCACTTT. It translates to CASTTGIGGSPLHF.

The rearrangement joins TRBV6-5 to TRBJ2-7; D gene ambiguous. The germline V gene encodes CDR1 MNHEY and CDR2 SVGAGI. The CDR3 has 12 amino acids. The V end lost 5 bases, the J end lost 2 bases, and 7 bases lay between the germline ends. Here the CDR3 reads CASSSTAYEQYF. The CDR3 region has the DNA TGTGCCAGCAGTAGTACAGCCTACGAGCAGTACTTC.

The chain is built from TRBV19 and TRBJ1-2, with D possibly matching TRBD1 (5 bases). The CDR3 spans 13 residues. V was shortened by 2 bases and J by 7 bases, with 11 bases between the two germline ends. The V gene's germline CDR1 is LNHDA and CDR2 SQIVND (reference sequence). Here the CDR3 reads CASSISQGGGYTF. CDR3 DNA sequence: TGTGCCAGTAGTATAAGCCAGGGCGGTGGCTACACCTTC.

The chain recombines TRBV30 with TRBJ1-4; D not resolved. The germline V gene encodes CDR1 GTSNPN and CDR2 SVGIG (reference sequence). The CDR3 covers 14 residues. The V and J ends lost 5 bases and 0 bases respectively, with 10 bases between them. CDR3 in amino acids: CAWGYSATNEKLFF. CDR3 sequence (DNA): TGTGCCTGGGGATACAGTGCAACTAATGAAAAACTGTTTTTT.

The chain recombines TRBV5-6 with TRBJ2-7, with 12 nucleotides matching TRBD1. Germline V gene lookup returns CDR1 SGHDT and CDR2 YYEEEE. The CDR3 contains 15 residues. With 3 bases clipped from V and 5 bases from J, the junction kept 6 bases outside the gene matches. The CDR3 nucleotides are TGTGCCAGCAGCTCCCCGGGACAGGGGGCCCACGAGCAGTACTTC. This sequence encodes CASSSPGQGAHEQYF.

Here the CDR3 DNA reads TGCGCCAGCAGAAGGTCCGGACAGAACAAATCTAATGAGCAGTTCTTC. Translated: CASRRSGQNKSNEQFF. V usage is TRBV5-1 and J usage is TRBJ2-1; a possible D gene is TRBD1 (6 bases). This CDR3 comprises 16 residues. Germline CDR1 is SGHRS and CDR2 is YFSETQ. Trimming stripped 5 bases from V and 7 bases from J, with 22 bases between.

The chain uses TRBV19 and TRBJ2-1, with a tentative D call TRBD2 (6 bases). Trimming took 4 bases from V and 2 from J, leaving 12 bases between them. The CDR3 covers 15 residues. Germline values: CDR1 LNHDA, CDR2 SQIVND (reference sequence). The CDR3 spells CASSTRLGPYNEQFF. The CDR3 bases are TGTGCCAGTAGTACCAGACTAGGACCCTACAATGAGCAGTTCTTC.

CDR3 residues: CASSQDGLAGGPWNEQFF. Here the CDR3 DNA reads TGCGCCAGCAGCCAAGATGGCCTAGCGGGGGGCCCCTGGAATGAGCAGTTCTTC. This rearrangement joins TRBV4-1 to TRBJ2-1; 11 positions match TRBD2. CDR3 length equals 18 residues. With 0 bases clipped from V and 7 bases from J, the junction kept 11 bases outside the gene matches. Germline CDR1 reads MGHRA; CDR2 reads YSYEKL.

The V call is TRBV6-5, the J call TRBJ2-1; maybe TRBD1 (6 bases). Germline V lookup: CDR1 MNHEY, CDR2 SVGAGI. The CDR3 runs 13 residues. V gave up 3 bases and J gave up 12 bases, with 15 bases separating them. The chain's CDR3 is CASSYNSGTPQFF. The CDR3 region has the DNA TGTGCCAGCAGTTATAACTCCGGGACACCGCAGTTCTTC.

The chain couples TRBV5-5 to TRBJ2-3, with D maybe TRBD1 (5 bases). V was trimmed by 2 bases and J by 5 bases, leaving 6 bases between them. The germline CDR1 and CDR2 sequences are SGHKS and YYEKEE (reference sequence). This CDR3 has 12 residues. CDR3 amino acids: CASSLTGDTQYF. The CDR3 DNA follows: TGTGCCAGCAGCTTAACAGGAGATACGCAGTATTTT.

J is TRBJ1-4 and V is TRBV2; TRBD1 might be the D (6 bases). V was pared by 5 bases and J by 8 bases, with 15 bases between. The CDR3 consists of 14 residues. The germline V gene has CDR1 SNHLY and CDR2 FYNNEI. The DNA of the CDR3 is TGTGCCAGCAGTCCGAACAGGGTAGGCGAAAAACTGTTTTTT. This sequence encodes CASSPNRVGEKLFF.

The V gene is TRBV28, the J gene TRBJ1-4, with D hard to call. The CDR3 consists of 15 residues. The V end lost 4 bases, the J end lost 0 bases, and 9 bases lay between the germline ends. CDR1 and CDR2 (germline): MDHEN, SYDVKM. The CDR3 loop is CASSYQATTNEKLFF. The CDR3 nucleotides read TGTGCCAGCAGTTACCAAGCTACAACTAATGAAAAACTGTTTTTT.

The chain combines TRBV20-1 with TRBJ2-3; 8 positions agree with TRBD2. V shed 3 bases, J shed 5 bases, and the junction held 10 bases outside the gene matches. CDR1 DFQATT and CDR2 SNEGSKA come from the germline V gene (reference sequence). This CDR3 has 15 residues. CDR3: CSASGGLGFGDTQYF. The CDR3 coding sequence is TGCAGTGCTAGTGGGGGACTAGGGTTTGGAGATACGCAGTATTTT.

The chain is built from TRBV9 and TRBJ2-3; 8 bases are shared with TRBD2. With V trimmed by 4 bases and J by 0 bases, 22 bases remained unmatched. The CDR3 is 21 residues long. Per the germline V gene, CDR1 is SGDLS and CDR2 is YYNGEE. The CDR3: CASSPRSRSGGPYSSTDTQYF. The DNA of the CDR3 is TGTGCCAGCAGCCCGAGATCGAGGAGCGGGGGCCCATACTCTAGCACAGATACGCAGTATTTT.

The chain carries TRBV9 and TRBJ1-1; 7 bases map to TRBD1. With V trimmed by 0 bases and J by 5 bases, 7 bases remained unmatched. CDR1 is SGDLS, CDR2 YYNGEE, per germline. The CDR3 sequence is 15 residues long. CDR3 in amino acids: CASSVDNRGGTEAFF. The CDR3 DNA is TGTGCCAGCAGCGTAGATAACAGGGGTGGTACTGAAGCTTTCTTT. Full variable domain (rest looked up from reference TRBV9 and TRBJ1-1): DSGVTQTPKHLITATGQRVTLRCSPRSGDLSVYWYQQSLDQGLQFLIQYYNGEERAKGNILERFSAQQFPDLHSELNLSSLELGDSALYFCASSVDNRGGTEAFFGQGTRLTVV.